These 19 T cell receptor beta chains came from one sample sequenced in a study of T cell responses to AZD1222 COVID-19 vaccine. Repertoires were generated with immunoSEQ multiplex PCR, while TCRdb's copy carries only in-frame clones and drops some. The sample contains about 110,000 clones, roughly 90% of which appear only once. Source: peripheral blood, taken on day 0 of AZD1222 vaccination. The receptors shown here come from an adult in good health.

The rearrangement links TRBV15 to TRBJ2-5; the match to TRBD2 covers 7 bases. The length of the CDR3 is 17 residues. Germline CDR1 is LNHNV and CDR2 is YYDKDF (reference sequence). Unmatched junction bases numbered 10, after V lost 0 bases and J lost 3 bases. The CDR3 region is CATSRDLASGVEETQYF. The CDR3 region has the DNA TGTGCCACCAGCAGAGATTTGGCTAGCGGAGTGGAAGAGACCCAGTACTTC.

V and J are TRBV19 and TRBJ2-2, with TRBD1 matching 8 bases. The J segment lost 0 bases and the V segment lost 3 bases, leaving 0 bases of the junction unmatched. Germline V lookup: CDR1 LNHDA, CDR2 SQIVND (reference sequence). CDR3 size: 15 residues. DNA for the CDR3: TGTGCCAGTAGTATGGGACAGGCGAACACCGGGGAGCTGTTTTTT. It specifies CASSMGQANTGELFF. Variable domain in full (rest from reference TRBV19 and TRBJ2-2): DGGITQSPKYLFRKEGQNVTLSCEQNLNHDAMYWYRQDPGQGLRLIYYSQIVNDFQKGDIAEGYSVSREKKESFPLTVTSAQKNPTAFYLCASSMGQANTGELFFGEGSRLTVL.

The V call is TRBV18, the J call TRBJ1-2, with TRBD1 matching 7 bases. Germline-derived CDR1 and CDR2 are KGHSH and LQKENI. This CDR3 has 14 residues. V gave up 0 bases and J gave up 7 bases; unmatched junction bases: 5. DNA of the CDR3: TGTGCCAGCTCACCACCTACAGGGGTAGGTGGCTACACCTTC. Protein: CASSPPTGVGGYTF.

This chain joins TRBV6-6 and TRBJ2-7, with D possibly TRBD2 on 5 matching bases. The germline V gene encodes CDR1 MNHNY and CDR2 SVGAGI (reference sequence). V was clipped by 4 bases and J by 1 base, with 11 bases between them. The CDR3 is 14 amino acids. Here the CDR3 reads CASSSLSESYEQYF. The CDR3 nucleotides read TGTGCCAGCAGTTCCCTTAGCGAATCCTACGAGCAGTACTTC.

The rearrangement uses TRBV21-1 and TRBJ1-4. TRBV21-1 is a pseudogene. The CDR3 spans 15 residues. The DNA for the CDR3 is TGTGCCAGCAGCAATAGACTCCCCCCTAATGAAAAACTGTTTTTT. This translates into CASSNRLPPNEKLFF.

This rearrangement joins TRBV5-1 to TRBJ2-3; perhaps TRBD2 as D (5 bases). This CDR3 is 15 amino acids long. Trimming left V 2 bases short and J 0 bases short, with 10 bases between. Germline V gene sequence: CDR1 SGHRS, CDR2 YFSETQ. Written as DNA, the CDR3 is TGCGCCAGCAGCTTATGGGGAGCTAGCACAGATACGCAGTATTTT. Residues: CASSLWGASTDTQYF.

The chain has TRBV6-4 and TRBJ1-4; no reliable D call. The germline V gene has CDR1 MRHNA and CDR2 SNTAGT. The ends were cut back, 4 bases at V and 5 bases at J, with 11 bases in the middle. CDR3 size: 14 residues. DNA for the CDR3: TGTGCCAGCAGTGCTGCCCGAGAGAATGAAAAACTGTTTTTT. Its protein is CASSAARENEKLFF.

This sequence joins TRBV15 and TRBJ1-4, with 9 bases lining up with TRBD1. The CDR3 has 16 residues. With V trimmed by 0 bases and J by 8 bases, 7 bases remained unmatched. Per germline, CDR1 LNHNV and CDR2 YYDKDF (reference sequence). Here the CDR3 DNA reads TGTGCCACCAGCAGAGATGAAGGACAGGGGAAGGAAAAACTGTTTTTT. It translates to CATSRDEGQGKEKLFF.

This chain uses TRBV6-5 with TRBJ2-1, with a possible D match to TRBD2 (5 bases). Looked up from germline, CDR1 is MNHEY and CDR2 is SVGAGI. The CDR3 runs to 13 residues. Between the trimmed V and J ends, which lost 8 bases and 9 bases, there was a span of 17 bases. CDR3 residues: CASPGLPSGEQFF. CDR3 bases: TGTGCCAGCCCTGGACTGCCCTCCGGTGAGCAGTTCTTC.

The rearrangement links TRBV7-3 to TRBJ1-1; D not resolved. CDR1 and CDR2 from the germline V gene are SGHTA and FQGTGA. This CDR3 is built from 14 residues. V lost 6 bases, J lost 4 bases, and 15 bases lay in between. The CDR3 region has the DNA TGTGCCAGCAGTTTCGATTGGACGTCCACTGAAGCTTTCTTT. Translating gives CASSFDWTSTEAFF.

The CDR3, as DNA: TGTGCCAGCAGCTTAGAGTTAACGTACGAGCAGTACTTC. Translating gives CASSLELTYEQYF. V gene TRBV7-9 combines with J gene TRBJ2-7; D is unresolved. V lost 1 base, J lost 4 bases, and 8 bases lay in between. The CDR3 has 13 amino acids. The germline V gene has CDR1 SEHNR and CDR2 FQNEAQ (reference sequence).

The chain combines TRBV6-1 with TRBJ2-7, with D perhaps given as TRBD1 or TRBD2 (6 bases each). Germline assignment: CDR1 MNHNS and CDR2 SASEGT. The CDR3 has 17 residues. The V end lost 1 base, the J end lost 6 bases, and 22 bases lay between the germline ends. In nucleotides, the CDR3 is TGTGCCAGCAGTGAAGTCGGTGGGGGGCGAGGGGGTACCGAGCAGTACTTC. Translation: CASSEVGGGRGGTEQYF.

The CDR3 DNA is TGTGCCAGCAGCCAAGATTTGCGGGGGGCGGCTGGAAACACCATATATTTT. It is translated as CASSQDLRGAAGNTIYF. The rearrangement joins TRBV3-1 (or the pseudogene TRBV3-2) to TRBJ1-3; maybe TRBD1 (6 bases). The CDR3 is 17 residues long. Between the trimmed V and J ends, which lost 0 bases and 2 bases, there was a span of 14 bases. CDR1 and CDR2 from the germline V gene are LGHDT and YNNKEL (reference sequence).

The CDR3 region has the DNA TGTGCCAGCAGCGGACTTTCGGGGGGCTACAATGAGCAGTTCTTC. Its protein product is CASSGLSGGYNEQFF. V is TRBV9 and J is TRBJ2-1; TRBD2 matches 7 bases. CDR1 and CDR2 from the germline V gene are SGDLS and YYNGEE. CDR3 length: 15 residues. With V trimmed by 3 bases and J by 3 bases, 6 bases remained unmatched. Filled out from reference TRBV9 and TRBJ2-1, the complete variable domain reads DSGVTQTPKHLITATGQRVTLRCSPRSGDLSVYWYQQSLDQGLQFLIQYYNGEERAKGNILERFSAQQFPDLHSELNLSSLELGDSALYFCASSGLSGGYNEQFFGPGTRLTVL.

The chain links TRBV2 to TRBJ1-4; 9 bases match TRBD1. CDR3 length: 13 amino acids. The germline gives CDR1 SNHLY, CDR2 FYNNEI. Trimming at V came to 6 bases and at J to 7 bases, leaving 3 bases not matched to a gene. This CDR3 reads CASRQGAGEKLFF. The CDR3 nucleotides are TGTGCCAGCAGACAGGGGGCGGGTGAAAAACTGTTTTTT.

The chain couples TRBV3-1 (or the pseudogene TRBV3-2) to TRBJ1-1; weak D call: TRBD1 (5 bases). V was trimmed by 2 bases and J by 5 bases, leaving 12 bases between them. The CDR3 totals 14 residues. Germline loops: CDR1 LGHDT, CDR2 YNNKEL (reference sequence). DNA of the CDR3: TGTGCCAGCAGCCAAACAGGCCGAACAACTGAAGCTTTCTTT. This translates into CASSQTGRTTEAFF.

The rearrangement uses TRBV2 and TRBJ2-5, with D tentatively TRBD2 (6 bases). The V gene lost 3 bases and the J gene lost 4 bases, with 12 bases spanning the gap. The CDR3 runs to 14 residues. CDR1 is SNHLY and CDR2 is FYNNEI in the germline V gene. The CDR3 is CASSESGEGETQYF. CDR3 in DNA: TGTGCCAGCAGTGAGTCGGGAGAAGGAGAGACCCAGTACTTC.

This clone was detected only once. The chain recombines TRBV6-5 with TRBJ1-2; TRBD1 might be the D (6 bases). Germline V gene sequence: CDR1 MNHEY, CDR2 SVGAGI. The CDR3 is 15 residues long. Trimming left V 7 bases short and J 4 bases short, with 19 bases between. CDR3 bases: TGTGCCAGCACCCCAATAATCGGACAGACCTATGGCTACACCTTC. This gives the protein CASTPIIGQTYGYTF.

This sequence joins TRBV12-3 or TRBV12-4 and TRBJ2-7; no clear D. This CDR3 is built from 12 residues. V was shortened by 6 bases and J by 2 bases, with 8 bases between the two germline ends. The DNA of the CDR3 is TGTGCCAGCAGCACAGCCGCCTACGAGCAGTACTTC. Translating it yields CASSTAAYEQYF.